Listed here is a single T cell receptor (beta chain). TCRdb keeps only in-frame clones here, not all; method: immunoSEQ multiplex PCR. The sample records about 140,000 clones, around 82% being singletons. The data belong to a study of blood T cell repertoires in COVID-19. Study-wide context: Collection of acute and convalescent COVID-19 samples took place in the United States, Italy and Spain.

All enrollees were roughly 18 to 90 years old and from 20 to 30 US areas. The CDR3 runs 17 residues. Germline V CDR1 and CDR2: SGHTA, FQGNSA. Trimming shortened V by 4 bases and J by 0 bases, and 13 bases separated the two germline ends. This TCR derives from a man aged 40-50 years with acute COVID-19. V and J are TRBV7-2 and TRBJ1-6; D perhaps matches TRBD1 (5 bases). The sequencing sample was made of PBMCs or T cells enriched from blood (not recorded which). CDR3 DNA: TGTGCCAGCAGCTCTCCGGGGGGAAGCTCCTATAATTCACCCCTCCACTTT. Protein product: CASSSPGGSSYNSPLHF.